What follows describes a single T cell receptor beta chain. This record belongs to a study of blood T cell repertoires in COVID-19. The CDR3 contains 15 residues. The germline V gene encodes CDR1 MNHEY and CDR2 SVGAGI. Trimming at V came to 0 bases and at J to 4 bases, leaving 5 bases not matched to a gene. Clones were sequenced by immunoSEQ multiplex PCR, and TCRdb holds only the in-frame ones, with some missing. The sample lists about 210,000 clones; 84% were seen once. Sequenced sample: peripheral blood. This sequence joins TRBV6-5 and TRBJ1-2, with 7 bases aligning to TRBD1. The sequence came from a woman aged 45-60 years with active or convalescent COVID-19. This CDR3 is CASSYSGTASYGYTF. CDR3 DNA sequence: TGTGCCAGCAGTTACTCCGGGACAGCTTCCTATGGCTACACCTTC.